Presented here are 25 T cell receptor beta chains from one specimen sequenced in a study of glioma-infiltrating T cells. The iRepertoire nested amplicon-rescue multiplex PCR amplified TCR alpha and beta CDR3s from RNA. TCRdb re-called the multiplex PCR reads through MiXCR, storing one row per CDR3 protein. The top ten hold around 20% of the sample, which has under 200,000 distinct CDR3 sequences, 32% seen once. The sample was glioma tissue, nonneoplastic brain tissue, or PBMCs (not recorded which). The source is a human donor with low-grade glioma or glioblastoma, undergoing nonglioma brain surgery, or in good health (not recorded which).

The rearrangement uses TRBV11-2 and TRBJ2-2, with 8 bases identical to TRBD2. V trimming: 4 bases; J trimming: 7 bases; junction bases outside the gene matches: 20. There are 19 residues in the CDR3. Germline CDR1 is SGHAT and CDR2 is FQNNGV. CDR3 residues: CASSSLARPGTSVGGELFF. The CDR3, as DNA: TGTGCCAGCAGCTCCCTCGCCCGTCCCGGGACTAGTGTAGGCGGGGAGCTGTTTTTT.

This chain connects TRBV28 to TRBJ1-5, with D maybe TRBD1 (5 bases). The V end lost 6 bases, the J end lost 8 bases, and 14 bases lay between the germline ends. Germline values: CDR1 MDHEN, CDR2 SYDVKM. The CDR3 is 13 residues long. The CDR3 DNA reads as TGTGCCAGCAGCTGGATGGGGGGTAAGCCCCAGCATTTT. This encodes CASSWMGGKPQHF.

This clonotype appeared many times. The rearrangement joins TRBV7-9 to TRBJ2-7; 8 nucleotides align to TRBD1. CDR3 length: 15 amino acids. After removal of 1 base from V and 2 bases from J, the junction contained 4 bases not matched to a gene. Germline CDR1 reads SEHNR; CDR2 reads FQNEAQ (reference sequence). The CDR3 loop reads CASSLGTGSTYEQYF. DNA of the CDR3: TGTGCCAGCAGCTTAGGGACAGGGAGCACCTACGAGCAGTACTTC.

Note on this clonotype: This clone may be a read error of a much larger clone one base away. The gene calls are TRBV4-1 and TRBJ2-1; 7 bases are a match to TRBD2. With 1 base clipped from V and 3 bases from J, the junction kept 3 bases outside the gene matches. The CDR3 has 15 amino acids. The germline V gene has CDR1 MGHRA and CDR2 YSYEKL. The CDR3 here is CASSQVLAFYNEQFF. The CDR3 DNA is TGCGCCAGCAGCCAAGTACTAGCGTTCTACAATGAGCAGTTCTTC.

The chain employs TRBV29-1 and TRBJ2-1, with 7 bases matching TRBD2. CDR1 is SQVTM and CDR2 is ANQGSEA in the germline V gene. This CDR3 contains 15 residues. V lost 2 bases and J lost 6; bases outside the gene matches: 10. The CDR3 loop reads CSVEYPTSSINEQFF. CDR3 in DNA: TGCAGCGTTGAATATCCGACTAGCTCCATCAATGAGCAGTTCTTC.

This clonotype was seen many times. The gene calls are TRBV27 and TRBJ1-1; TRBD1 matches at 7 bases. After removal of 7 bases from V and 1 base from J, the junction contained 9 bases not matched to a gene. This CDR3 is built from 15 residues. Germline CDR1 is MNHEY and CDR2 is SMNVEV (reference sequence). CDR3: CASITTRGTNTEAFF. CDR3 DNA sequence: TGTGCCAGCATTACAACCAGGGGGACGAACACTGAAGCTTTCTTT.

Notes on this clonotype: Since a much larger clone is just one base distant, this may be a read error. V and J are TRBV3-1 and TRBJ1-2; D uncertain. Germline-derived CDR1 and CDR2 are LGHDT and YNNKEL (reference sequence). This CDR3 is built from 13 residues. As DNA, the CDR3 is TGTGCCAGCAGCCAAGATCCAGGCTATGGCGACACCTTC. Its translation: CASSQDPGYGDTF.

This clonotype was detected ten times or more. This sequence joins TRBV29-1 and TRBJ2-7; D is unresolved. The CDR3 runs to 11 residues. V gave up 5 bases and J gave up 3 bases, with 8 bases separating them. Per the germline V gene, CDR1 is SQVTM and CDR2 is ANQGSEA. The CDR3 spells CSVRTLYEQYF. As DNA, the CDR3 is TGCAGCGTTAGGACCCTCTACGAGCAGTACTTC.

In regard to this clonotype: A much larger clonotype is one base distant, so this may be a read error. The rearrangement joins TRBV18 to TRBJ1-2, with TRBD1 as a possible D gene (5 bases). The CDR3 spans 13 residues. Germline CDR1 reads KGHSH; CDR2 reads LQKENI. In DNA form, the CDR3 reads TGTGACAGCTCACCGCGGGGGGTCGATGGCTACACCTTC. It specifies CDSSPRGVDGYTF.

The chain has TRBV20-1 and TRBJ2-1; 8 bases line up with TRBD2. The germline V gene has CDR1 DFQATT and CDR2 SNEGSKA (reference sequence). This CDR3 has 15 amino acids. The J segment lost 8 bases and the V segment lost 2 bases, leaving 11 bases of the junction unmatched. CDR3 amino acids: CSARTGTSATYEQFF. CDR3 DNA: TGCAGTGCTAGAACCGGGACTAGTGCCACGTATGAGCAGTTCTTC.

This clonotype was counted ten times or more. Relative to the germline gene, one junction end is altered; a read error may explain this. The V call is TRBV29-1, the J call TRBJ2-1; TRBD2 agrees at 9 bases. Germline V gene data show CDR1 as SQVTM and CDR2 as ANQGSEA. The CDR3 totals 11 residues. CDR3 coding DNA: TGCAGCGTTACTAGCGGGCCGGTTTTGGCCTTC. It specifies CSVTSGPVLAF.

This clonotype was observed at least ten times. The genes are TRBV28 and TRBJ2-2; perhaps D is TRBD1 or TRBD2 (5 bases each). From germline, CDR1 is MDHEN and CDR2 SYDVKM. The V gene lost 3 bases and the J gene lost 2 bases, with 10 bases spanning the gap. This CDR3 has 15 amino acids. CDR3 nucleotides: TGTGCCAGCAGTTTCTGGGGGACCAACACCGGGGAGCTGTTTTTT. Amino acid sequence: CASSFWGTNTGELFF.

V and J are TRBV10-3 and TRBJ2-1; D perhaps matches TRBD2 (7 bases). The CDR3 consists of 15 residues. V shed 10 bases and J shed 5 bases, with 21 bases lying between them. Germline V lookup: CDR1 ENHRY, CDR2 SYGVKD. CDR3 sequence (DNA): TGTGCCACCATACCGACTAGAGGGGGGGACAATGAGCAGTTCTTC. Translating gives CATIPTRGGDNEQFF.

This clonotype was counted ten times or more. The chain is built from TRBV6-1 and TRBJ2-3; tentative D call: TRBD2 (6 bases). The length of the CDR3 is 13 residues. V was cut by 8 bases and J by 0 bases, with 9 bases left in between. Germline V gives CDR1 MNHNS, CDR2 SASEGT. The chain's CDR3 is CASAGTSTDTQYF. Here the CDR3 DNA reads TGTGCCAGCGCAGGGACTAGCACAGATACGCAGTATTTT.

In its sample, this clonotype was seen a few times. One end of the junction varies from germline; a read error may be responsible. CDR3 loop: CASSPGVAGSITRYF. DNA of the CDR3: TGTGCCAGCAGCCCCGGGGTAGCGGGGTCCATTACCCGGTACTTC. This chain connects TRBV2 to TRBJ2-5; 8 bases agree with TRBD2. This CDR3 spans 15 amino acids. Germline CDR1 and CDR2: SNHLY and FYNNEI.

This clonotype was detected ten times or more. The J gene is TRBJ2-3, the V gene TRBV7-2; D unresolved. The germline V gene encodes CDR1 SGHTA and CDR2 FQGNSA. The V end lost 5 bases, the J end lost 2 bases, and 5 bases lay between the germline ends. This CDR3 region has 12 residues. Here the CDR3 DNA reads TGTGCCAGCAGCCTACTCACAGATACGCAGTATTTT. This translates into CASSLLTDTQYF.

This clonotype was observed a few times. CDR3 nucleotide sequence: TGCAGCGTTGAATTCCAGGGGACTGAAGCTTTCTTT. Protein: CSVEFQGTEAFF. The rearrangement links TRBV29-1 to TRBJ1-1; D might be TRBD1 (6 bases). The V and J ends lost 2 bases and 5 bases respectively, with 9 bases between them. The CDR3 spans 12 residues. Germline CDR1 and CDR2: SQVTM and ANQGSEA.

The sample holds a few counts of this clonotype. This chain links TRBV3-1 with TRBJ1-2; D remains ambiguous. The germline gives CDR1 LGHDT, CDR2 YNNKEL (reference sequence). Deletions cut 5 bases from V and 9 bases from J, with 16 bases between. The CDR3 spans 13 residues. CDR3 region: CASSGSSPIRYTF. As DNA, the CDR3 is TGTGCCAGCAGCGGATCTTCACCGATCCGCTACACCTTC.

In its sample, this clonotype was seen many times. V usage is TRBV7-9 and J usage is TRBJ1-2, with 7 bases fitting TRBD1. Germline V lookup: CDR1 SEHNR, CDR2 FQNEAQ (reference sequence). The V and J ends lost 2 bases and 6 bases, in that order; junction bases with no gene match: 6. There are 14 residues in the CDR3. In nucleotides, the CDR3 is TGTGCCAGCAGCTTAAATTGGGGACAGAATGGCTACACCTTC. It yields the protein CASSLNWGQNGYTF.

This clonotype has only a few counts. The chain links TRBV12-3 or TRBV12-4 to TRBJ2-1; 10 bases map to TRBD2. V dropped 6 bases and J dropped 2; count of bases not matched to a gene: 7. The length of the CDR3 is 16 residues. The CDR3 bases are TGTGCCAGCAGGACAGCGGGAGGGCAAGCCTACAATGAGCAGTTCTTC. It translates to CASRTAGGQAYNEQFF.

This clonotype showed up just a few times. The chain couples TRBV29-1 to TRBJ2-1; 8 positions match TRBD2. CDR1 SQVTM and CDR2 ANQGSEA come from the germline V gene. The CDR3 sequence is 17 residues long. V gave up 2 bases and J gave up 4 bases; unmatched junction bases: 13. The CDR3 DNA is TGCAGCGTTGAATTGCGGGAGGAGTGTTTAGGATACAATGAGCAGTTCTTC. Protein: CSVELREECLGYNEQFF.

This clonotype showed up just a few times. The chain employs TRBV11-1 and TRBJ2-5; 14 bases line up with TRBD2. This CDR3 has 17 amino acids. Germline lookup yields CDR1 SGHAT and CDR2 FQDESV (reference sequence). J lost 5 bases, V lost 3 bases, and 8 bases had no gene match. CDR3 loop: CASSLGGLAGVVETQYF. The CDR3 DNA reads TGTGCCAGCAGCTTGGGGGGACTAGCGGGAGTCGTGGAGACCCAGTACTTC.

This clonotype was recorded only once. Just one base apart from a much larger clone, this may be a read error. V and J are TRBV28 and TRBJ2-5; 9 bases match TRBD1. Germline CDR1 and CDR2: MDHEN and SYDVKM. The CDR3 runs to 18 residues. V gave up 6 bases and J gave up 14 bases; unmatched junction bases: 28. CDR3: CASRGLSFGGQGGIEHYF. In DNA, the CDR3 is TGTGCCAGCAGGGGATTGAGTTTTGGGGGACAGGGAGGGATCGAGCATTACTTC.

The chain recombines TRBV5-1 with TRBJ2-3, with 11 positions matching TRBD2. This CDR3 has 16 residues. Germline CDR1 is SGHRS and CDR2 is YFSETQ. V was clipped by 4 bases and J by 6 bases; unmatched bases: 10. The DNA for the CDR3 is TGCGCCAGCAGCGTGCTCACTAGCGGGAGTTATGATACGCAGTATTTT. This sequence encodes CASSVLTSGSYDTQYF.

Comment on this clonotype: This may be a read error: a much more frequent sequence differs by one nucleotide. J is TRBJ2-7 and V is TRBV6-1; TRBD2 agrees at 8 bases. J gave up 4 bases and V 0 bases, and 8 bases lay outside the gene matches. This CDR3 spans 16 amino acids. The germline gives CDR1 MNHNS, CDR2 SASEGT. In DNA, the CDR3 is TGTGCCAGCAGTGAAGCGGGAACGGGAGGGACATACGAGCAGTACTTC. Translating gives CASSEAGTGGTYEQYF.